This T cell receptor beta chain was captured by sequencing in a study of T cells after yellow fever vaccination. From the 5' RACE reads, TCRdb called clonotypes with MiXCR, one entry per CDR3 protein. This table has about 580,000 distinct CDR3 sequences, less than 20% appearing once. Germline CDR1 SEHNR, CDR2 FQNEAQ (reference sequence). The CDR3 consists of 14 residues. The ends lost 4 bases at V and 8 bases at J; junction bases unmatched: 5. The TCR originated in a young man who received the YFV17D yellow fever vaccine. The chain combines TRBV7-9 with TRBJ1-3; 10 bases align to TRBD1. The sequencing used PBMCs, collected around 5 days after the first yellow fever vaccination. The CDR3 protein is CASSYGQGVDTIYF. The CDR3 DNA reads as TGTGCCAGCAGCTACGGACAGGGGGTGGACACCATATATTTT.